This T cell receptor beta chain was sequenced during a study of regulatory T cells in long-lasting Graves disease. Study results and caveats: Persistent patients had a count of shared public clonotypes (approximately 3,000) that exceeded that of new patients (about 930).

Sequencing libraries for TCR beta were prepared with iRepertoire HTBI primers and Arm-PCR of CDR3 regions. TCRdb re-called the multiplex PCR reads with MiXCR, one entry per CDR3 protein. Of around 320,000 distinct CDR3 sequences detected, around 17% appear once; the ten largest clones hold around 27%. CDR3 length: 13 residues. Between the trimmed V and J ends, which lost 3 bases and 3 bases, there was a span of 8 bases. The germline CDR1 and CDR2 sequences are KGHSH and LQKENI. The table lists this clonotype with a count of one. Its specificity is not known. Time point here: newly diagnosed GD, antithyroid drugs for less than 3 months. RNA extracted from PBMCs served as the sequencing template. As a group, patients came from one endocrinology department in Xi'an, China. In addition, the sample was reused for a study of T cells in Graves' hyperthyroidism and ophthalmopathy. That work states: When the TCR CDR3 underwent first-round RT-PCR, the HTBI primer set was used.

The chain joins TRBV18 to TRBJ1-1; D unresolved. The TCR originated in a man aged 40-49 years with Graves disease. Sample: peripheral blood mononuclear cells (PBMCs), taken at new diagnosis, from a patient treated with antithyroid drugs. The CDR3 sequence: CASSPSRDTEAFF. The CDR3, as DNA: TGTGCCAGCTCACCTTCGAGGGACACTGAAGCTTTCTTT.